Listed below are T cell receptor beta chains from one sample, sequenced in a study of blood T cells in healthy people across ages. TCRdb re-derived calls from the 5' RACE reads in MiXCR, one entry per CDR3 protein. This sample yields about 1,000,000 distinct CDR3 sequences, of which under 45% are seen a single time; approximately 20% belongs to the top ten. Sequenced: blood. The receptors originated from a woman aged 60-75 years in good health. CDR3s include the opening cysteine and the closing phenylalanine or tryptophan. The D gene is left open where the match is weak. The size entry is marked missing in some rows and otherwise reads once, few, many or a size class.

CASSVAPVNTEAFF TGTGCCAGCAGCGTAGCTCCAGTGAACACTGAAGCTTTCTTT TRBJ1-1 few TRBV9 .
CASSLRGGREQYF TGTGCCAGCAGTTTACGGGGAGGACGCGAGCAGTACTTC TRBJ2-7 . TRBV27 .
CASRTTSAIYNEQFF TGTGCCAGCAGGACGACTAGCGCAATTTACAATGAGCAGTTCTTC TRBJ2-1 . TRBV6-5 TRBD2
CSVEDFGQGGLAGVYEQYF TGCAGCGTTGAAGATTTTGGACAGGGGGGACTAGCGGGAGTATACGAGCAGTACTTC TRBJ2-7 . TRBV29-1 TRBD2
CAKRTPGNTIYF TGTGCCAAAAGGACACCCGGAAACACCATATATTTT TRBJ1-3 . TRBV2 .
CASSGVGGDAQYF TGCGCCAGCAGCGGAGTGGGCGGAGATGCGCAGTATTTT TRBJ2-3 . TRBV5-1 .
CASQGGGRVYEQYF TGTGCCAGCCAGGGAGGCGGGAGGGTCTACGAGCAGTACTTC TRBJ2-7 . TRBV2 TRBD2
CASSPEGQDNQPQHF TGTGCCAGCAGCCCTGAGGGCCAGGACAATCAGCCCCAGCATTTT TRBJ1-5 few TRBV12-3/TRBV12-4 .
CASSSNSGFTDTQYF TGTGCCAGCAGTTCTAATAGCGGTTTCACAGATACGCAGTATTTT TRBJ2-3 . TRBV12-3/TRBV12-4 .
CASGDGTPYNEQFF TGTGCTAGTGGTGACGGGACGCCGTACAATGAGCAGTTCTTC TRBJ2-1 . TRBV12-5 .
CASSPTGEGISYEQYF TGTGCCAGCAGCCCTACAGGGGAGGGAATCTCCTACGAGCAGTACTTC TRBJ2-7 . TRBV3-1 .
CASSSLYMNTEAFF TGTGCCAGCAGCTCACTATACATGAACACTGAAGCTTTCTTT TRBJ1-1 . TRBV7-8 .
CASSKCFPGRRRRADTDTQYF TGTGCCAGCAGCAAGTGCTTCCCGGGACGAAGGAGGCGCGCAGACACAGATACGCAGTATTTT TRBJ2-3 . TRBV21-1 .
CASSMRVQNTEAFF TGTGCCAGTAGTATGAGGGTGCAGAACACTGAAGCTTTCTTT TRBJ1-1 . TRBV19 .
CSARAGTGGFYEQYF TGCAGTGCTAGAGCCGGGACAGGGGGCTTCTACGAGCAGTACTTC TRBJ2-7 . TRBV20-1 TRBD1
CASSYLRTVSYEQYF TGTGCCAGCAGTTACTTAAGGACAGTCTCCTACGAGCAGTACTTC TRBJ2-7 few TRBV6-5 .
CASSPLNVGNPSYNEQFF TGTGCCAGCAGCCCACTCAACGTGGGGAATCCCTCCTACAATGAGCAGTTCTTC TRBJ2-1 . TRBV7-3 .
CASSYQGNTEAFF TGTGCCAGCAGTTATCAGGGAAACACTGAAGCTTTCTTT TRBJ1-1 many TRBV6-5 .
CASSFRGSGVYEQYF TGCGCCAGCAGCTTTAGAGGCTCCGGTGTTTACGAGCAGTACTTC TRBJ2-7 few TRBV5-1 .
CASSPTRGYEQYF TGTGCCAGCAGTCCAACTAGAGGCTACGAGCAGTACTTC TRBJ2-7 . TRBV6-6 .
CASSGTGNNSPLHF TGTGCCAGCAGCGGGACAGGGAATAATTCACCCCTCCACTTT TRBJ1-6 . TRBV28 TRBD1
CASSRVPNYGYTF TGTGCCAGCAGCAGGGTTCCTAACTATGGCTACACCTTC TRBJ1-2 . TRBV12-3/TRBV12-4 .
CASSLIGLGVQETQYF TGTGCCAGCAGTTTAATCGGGCTGGGGGTCCAAGAGACCCAGTACTTC TRBJ2-5 few TRBV12-3/TRBV12-4 .
CASSQGGIVRDNEQFF TGCGCCAGCAGCCAGGGCGGCATAGTTAGGGACAATGAGCAGTTCTTC TRBJ2-1 few TRBV4-1 .
CASRPPSGSSNEQYF TGTGCCAGCAGACCTCCTAGCGGGAGCAGCAATGAGCAGTACTTC TRBJ2-5 . TRBV6-2/TRBV6-3 TRBD2
CAISWDRGPQETQYF TGTGCCATCAGCTGGGACAGGGGGCCCCAAGAGACCCAGTACTTC TRBJ2-5 . TRBV10-3 TRBD1
CASSGDGGGAYEQYF TGTGCCAGCAGCGGAGATGGCGGGGGAGCCTACGAGCAGTACTTC TRBJ2-7 few TRBV4-2 TRBD2
CASRYSTGSSYEQYF TGTGCCAGCAGATACTCCACCGGCAGCTCCTACGAGCAGTACTTC TRBJ2-7 few TRBV6-5 .
CASSVGDSVYEQYF TGTGCCAGCAGCGTAGGAGATTCTGTCTACGAGCAGTACTTC TRBJ2-7 . TRBV9 .
CSVGGVETQYF TGCAGCGTTGGTGGGGTCGAGACCCAGTACTTC TRBJ2-5 . TRBV29-1 .
CAISELGPADEQYF TGTGCCATCAGTGAACTGGGCCCTGCGGACGAGCAGTACTTC TRBJ2-7 few TRBV10-3 .